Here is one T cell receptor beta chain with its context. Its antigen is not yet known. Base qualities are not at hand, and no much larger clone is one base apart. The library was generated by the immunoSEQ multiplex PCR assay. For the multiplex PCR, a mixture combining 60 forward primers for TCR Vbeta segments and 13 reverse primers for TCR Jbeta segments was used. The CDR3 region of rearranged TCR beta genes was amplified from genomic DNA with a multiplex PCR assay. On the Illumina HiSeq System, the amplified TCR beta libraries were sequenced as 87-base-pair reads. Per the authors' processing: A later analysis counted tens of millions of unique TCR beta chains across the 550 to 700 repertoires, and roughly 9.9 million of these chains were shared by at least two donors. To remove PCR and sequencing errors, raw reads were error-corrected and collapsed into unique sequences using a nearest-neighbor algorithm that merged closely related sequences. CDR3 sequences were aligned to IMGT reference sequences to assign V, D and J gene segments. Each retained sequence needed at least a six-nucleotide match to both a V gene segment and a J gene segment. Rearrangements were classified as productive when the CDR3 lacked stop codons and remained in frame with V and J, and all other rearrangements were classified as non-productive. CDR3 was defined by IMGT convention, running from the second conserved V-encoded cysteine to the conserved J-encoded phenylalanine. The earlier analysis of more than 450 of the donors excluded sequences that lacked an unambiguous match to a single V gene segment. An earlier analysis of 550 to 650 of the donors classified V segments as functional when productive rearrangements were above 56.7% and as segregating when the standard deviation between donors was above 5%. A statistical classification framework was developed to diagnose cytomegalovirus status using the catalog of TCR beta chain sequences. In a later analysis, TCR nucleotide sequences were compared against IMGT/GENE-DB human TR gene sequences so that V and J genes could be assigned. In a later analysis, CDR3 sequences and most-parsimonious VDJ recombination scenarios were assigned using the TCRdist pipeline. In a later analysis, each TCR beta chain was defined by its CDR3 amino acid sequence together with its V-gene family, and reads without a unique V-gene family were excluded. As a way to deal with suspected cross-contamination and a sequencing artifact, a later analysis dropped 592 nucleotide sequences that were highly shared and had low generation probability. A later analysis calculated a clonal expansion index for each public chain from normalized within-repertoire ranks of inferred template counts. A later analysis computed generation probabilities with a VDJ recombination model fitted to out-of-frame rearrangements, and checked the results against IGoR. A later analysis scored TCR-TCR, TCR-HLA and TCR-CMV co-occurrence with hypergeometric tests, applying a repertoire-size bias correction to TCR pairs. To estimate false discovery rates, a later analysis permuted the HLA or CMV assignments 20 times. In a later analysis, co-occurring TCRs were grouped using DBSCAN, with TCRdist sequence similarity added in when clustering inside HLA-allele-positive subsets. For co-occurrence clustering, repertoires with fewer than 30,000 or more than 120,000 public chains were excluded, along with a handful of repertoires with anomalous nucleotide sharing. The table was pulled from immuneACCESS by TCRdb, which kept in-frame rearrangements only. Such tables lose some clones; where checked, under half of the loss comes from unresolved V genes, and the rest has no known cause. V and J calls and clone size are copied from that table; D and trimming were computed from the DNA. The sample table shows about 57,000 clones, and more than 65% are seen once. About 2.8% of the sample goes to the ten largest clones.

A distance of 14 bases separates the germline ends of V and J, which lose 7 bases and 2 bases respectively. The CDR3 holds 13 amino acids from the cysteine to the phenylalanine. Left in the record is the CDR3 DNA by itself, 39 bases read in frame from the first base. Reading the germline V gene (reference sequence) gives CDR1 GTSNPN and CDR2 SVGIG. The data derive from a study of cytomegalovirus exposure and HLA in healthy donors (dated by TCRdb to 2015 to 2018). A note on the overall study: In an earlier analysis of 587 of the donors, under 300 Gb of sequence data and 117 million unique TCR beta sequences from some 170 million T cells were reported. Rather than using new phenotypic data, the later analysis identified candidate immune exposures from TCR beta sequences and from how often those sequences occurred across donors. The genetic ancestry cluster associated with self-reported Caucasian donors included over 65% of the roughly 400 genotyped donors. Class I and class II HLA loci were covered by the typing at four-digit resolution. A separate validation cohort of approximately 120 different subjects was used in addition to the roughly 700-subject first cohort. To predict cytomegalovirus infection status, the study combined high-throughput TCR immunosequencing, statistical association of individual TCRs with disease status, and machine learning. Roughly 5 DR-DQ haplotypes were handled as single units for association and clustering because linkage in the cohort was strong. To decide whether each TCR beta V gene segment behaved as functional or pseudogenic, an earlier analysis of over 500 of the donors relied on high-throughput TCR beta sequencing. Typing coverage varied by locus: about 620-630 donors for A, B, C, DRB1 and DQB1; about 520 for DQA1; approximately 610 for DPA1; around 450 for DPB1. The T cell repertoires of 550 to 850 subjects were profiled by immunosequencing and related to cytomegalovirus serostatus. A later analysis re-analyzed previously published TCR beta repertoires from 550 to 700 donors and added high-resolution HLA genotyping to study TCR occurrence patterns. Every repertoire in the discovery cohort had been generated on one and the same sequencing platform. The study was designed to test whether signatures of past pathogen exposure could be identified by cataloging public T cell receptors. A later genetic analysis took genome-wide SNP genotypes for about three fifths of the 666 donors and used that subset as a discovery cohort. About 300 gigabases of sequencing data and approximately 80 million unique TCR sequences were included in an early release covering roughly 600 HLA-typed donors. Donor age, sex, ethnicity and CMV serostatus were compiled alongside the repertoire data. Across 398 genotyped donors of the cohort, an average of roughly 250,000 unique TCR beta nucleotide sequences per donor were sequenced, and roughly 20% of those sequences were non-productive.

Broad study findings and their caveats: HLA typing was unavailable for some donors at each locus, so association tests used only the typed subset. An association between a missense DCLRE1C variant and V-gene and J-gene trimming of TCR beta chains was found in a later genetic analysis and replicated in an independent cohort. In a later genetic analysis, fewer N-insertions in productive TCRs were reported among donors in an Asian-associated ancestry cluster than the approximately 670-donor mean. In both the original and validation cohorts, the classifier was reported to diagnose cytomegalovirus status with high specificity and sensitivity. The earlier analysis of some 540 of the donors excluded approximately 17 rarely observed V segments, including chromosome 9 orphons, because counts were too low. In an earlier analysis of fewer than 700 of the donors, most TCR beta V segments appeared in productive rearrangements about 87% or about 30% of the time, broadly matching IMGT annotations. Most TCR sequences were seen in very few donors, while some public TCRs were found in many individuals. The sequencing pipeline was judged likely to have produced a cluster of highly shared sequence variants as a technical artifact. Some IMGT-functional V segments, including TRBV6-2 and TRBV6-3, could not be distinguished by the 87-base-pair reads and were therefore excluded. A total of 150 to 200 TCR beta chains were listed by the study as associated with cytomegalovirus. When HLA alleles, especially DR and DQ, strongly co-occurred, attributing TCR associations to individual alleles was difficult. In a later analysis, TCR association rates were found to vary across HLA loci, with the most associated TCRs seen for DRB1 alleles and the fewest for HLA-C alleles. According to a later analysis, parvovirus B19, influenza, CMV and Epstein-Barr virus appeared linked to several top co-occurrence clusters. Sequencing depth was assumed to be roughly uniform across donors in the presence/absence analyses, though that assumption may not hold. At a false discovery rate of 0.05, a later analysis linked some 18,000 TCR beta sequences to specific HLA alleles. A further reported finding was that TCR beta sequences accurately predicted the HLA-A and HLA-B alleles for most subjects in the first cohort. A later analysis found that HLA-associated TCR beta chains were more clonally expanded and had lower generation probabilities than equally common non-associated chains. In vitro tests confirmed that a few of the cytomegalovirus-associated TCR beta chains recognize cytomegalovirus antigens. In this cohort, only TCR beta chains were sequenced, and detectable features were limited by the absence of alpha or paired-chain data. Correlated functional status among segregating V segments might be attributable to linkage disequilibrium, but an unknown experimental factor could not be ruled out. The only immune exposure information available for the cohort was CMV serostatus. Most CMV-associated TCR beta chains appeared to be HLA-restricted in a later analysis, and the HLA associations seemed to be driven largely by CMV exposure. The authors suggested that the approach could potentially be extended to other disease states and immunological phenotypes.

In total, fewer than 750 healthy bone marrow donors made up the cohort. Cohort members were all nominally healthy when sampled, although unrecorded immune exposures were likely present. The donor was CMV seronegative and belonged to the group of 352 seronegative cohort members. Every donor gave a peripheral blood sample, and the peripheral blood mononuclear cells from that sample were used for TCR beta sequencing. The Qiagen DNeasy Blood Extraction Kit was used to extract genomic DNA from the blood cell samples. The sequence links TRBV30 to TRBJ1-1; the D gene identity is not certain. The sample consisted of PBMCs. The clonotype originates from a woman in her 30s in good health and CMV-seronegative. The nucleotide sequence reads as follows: TGTGCCTCGCGGGTCGGTTTTAACACTGAAGCTTTCTTT. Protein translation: CASRVGFNTEAFF.